These 24 T cell receptor beta chains came from one sample sequenced in a study of CD8+ T cells in alopecia areata. The treatment here: oral pan-JAK inhibitor, 5-10 mg twice daily. Reverse transcribed after extraction, RNA yielded cDNA as the sequencing template. Clones were sequenced by immunoSEQ multiplex PCR, and TCRdb holds only the in-frame ones, with some missing. The data show under 200,000 clones, around three fifths seen once. Sequenced material: CD4+ T cells sorted from blood, taken at week 4, from a patient treated with tofacitinib. The receptors derive from a human donor with alopecia areata.

The genes are TRBV18 and TRBJ2-5; tentatively, D is TRBD2 (5 bases). Germline V lookup: CDR1 KGHSH, CDR2 LQKENI. The ends were cut back, 2 bases at V and 7 bases at J, with 11 bases in the middle. This CDR3 has 13 residues. The CDR3 is CASSPTREGTQYF. In nucleotides, the CDR3 is TGTGCCAGCTCACCAACAAGAGAGGGGACCCAGTACTTC. The full variable domain, rest sourced from reference TRBV18 and TRBJ2-5, is NAGVMQNPRHLVRRRGQEARLRCSPMKGHSHVYWYRQLPEEGLKFMVYLQKENIIDESGMPKERFSAEFPKEGPSILRIQQVVRGDSAAYFCASSPTREGTQYFGPGTRLLVL.

The V and J genes are TRBV30 and TRBJ2-5, with 7 bases identical to TRBD2. The length of the CDR3 is 13 residues. Germline CDR1 reads GTSNPN; CDR2 reads SVGIG (reference sequence). Trimming cost V 2 bases and J 0 bases; bases outside gene matches: 0. CDR3 sequence reads: CAWSTSDQETQYF. In nucleotides, the CDR3 is TGTGCCTGGAGTACTAGCGACCAAGAGACCCAGTACTTC.

This clone was seen a few times. The CDR3 DNA reads as TGTGCCAGCAGCTTAGGGCAGTCCCCTACTTCACCCCTCCACTTT. It translates to CASSLGQSPTSPLHF. The rearrangement uses TRBV7-8 and TRBJ1-6; D gene ambiguous. There are 15 residues in the CDR3. Germline CDR1 and CDR2: SGHVS and FQNEAQ. Trimming shortened V by 1 base and J by 9 bases, and 13 bases separated the two germline ends. Based on the CDR3 plus reference TRBV7-8 and TRBJ1-6, the full variable domain is GAGVSQSPRYKVAKRGQDVALRCDPISGHVSLFWYQQALGQGPEFLTYFQNEAQLDKSGLPSDRFFAERPEGSVSTLKIQRTQQEDSAVYLCASSLGQSPTSPLHFGNGTRLTVT.

This clone was picked up a small number of times. The CDR3 reads CSVAKDRDEQFF. Here the CDR3 DNA reads TGCAGCGTGGCGAAGGACAGGGATGAGCAGTTCTTC. The V and J genes are TRBV29-1 and TRBJ2-1, with 8 bases fitting TRBD1. CDR1 SQVTM and CDR2 ANQGSEA come from the germline V gene. The CDR3 has 12 residues. With V trimmed by 6 bases and J by 8 bases, 6 bases remained unmatched.

The gene calls are TRBV30 and TRBJ1-1; D remains unclear. Germline CDR1 is GTSNPN and CDR2 is SVGIG (reference sequence). Between the trimmed V and J ends, which lost 0 bases and 8 bases, there was a span of 10 bases. The CDR3 length is 12 residues. The DNA of the CDR3 is TGTGCCTGGAGTGTACGAGGGATCGAAGCTTTCTTT. It codes for CAWSVRGIEAFF.

The genes are TRBV29-1 and TRBJ1-2; 8 positions match TRBD1. Trimming removed 5 bases from V and 8 bases from J; junction bases left unmatched: 7. The germline gives CDR1 SQVTM, CDR2 ANQGSEA. The CDR3 extends over 12 amino acids. The CDR3 nucleotides read TGCAGCGTTCAGACAGGGGCGGAAGGCTACACCTTC. Translation gives CSVQTGAEGYTF.

In nucleotides, the CDR3 is TGTGCCAGCAGCCGACTAGCCTCCTACAATGAGCAGTTCTTC. Translated, it gives CASSRLASYNEQFF. The chain recombines TRBV7-2 with TRBJ2-1; 7 bases map to TRBD2. Losses at the gene ends were 5 bases for V and 0 bases for J; bases not matched to a gene: 1. This CDR3 region has 14 residues. CDR1 and CDR2 from the germline V gene are SGHTA and FQGNSA.

The chain has TRBV5-1 and TRBJ2-5; D ambiguous. CDR1 is SGHRS and CDR2 is YFSETQ in the germline V gene. This CDR3 region has 11 residues. Trimming left V 5 bases short and J 4 bases short, with 6 bases between. The CDR3 DNA sequence: TGCGCCAGCAGGCGCCGAGAGACCCAGTACTTC. Its protein product is CASRRRETQYF. Supplemented by reference TRBV5-1 and TRBJ2-5, the full variable domain reads KAGVTQTPRYLIKTRGQQVTLSCSPISGHRSVSWYQQTPGQGLQFLFEYFSETQRNKGNFPGRFSGRQFSNSRSEMNVSTLELGDSALYLCASRRRETQYFGPGTRLLVL.

This clone has a handful of counts. The chain is built from TRBV29-1 and TRBJ1-1; D remains ambiguous. This CDR3 is built from 13 residues. V lost 3 bases, J lost 3 bases, and 11 bases lay in between. Germline V CDR1 and CDR2: SQVTM, ANQGSEA. The DNA for the CDR3 is TGCAGCGTTGAGGTACTTGAGGACACTGAAGCTTTCTTT. Translating it yields CSVEVLEDTEAFF.

The chain recombines TRBV9 with TRBJ2-7; no clear D gene. Germline V gene lookup returns CDR1 SGDLS and CDR2 YYNGEE. V lost 1 base and J lost 1, with 9 bases in between. The CDR3 has 14 amino acids. In nucleotides, the CDR3 is TGTGCCAGCAGCGTAACGTGGCTTTCCTACGAGCAGTACTTC. This encodes CASSVTWLSYEQYF.

About this clone itself: The sample contains more than one DNA sequence encoding this CDR3. V usage is TRBV5-1 and J usage is TRBJ2-5; D unclear. Germline CDR1 and CDR2: SGHRS and YFSETQ. The CDR3 spans 11 residues. V was clipped by 4 bases and J by 2 bases, with 3 bases between them. CDR3 DNA: TGCGCCAGCAGCCTACAAGAGACCCAGTACTTC. Its protein is CASSLQETQYF.

The CDR3 is CAWVRPGNTIYF. CDR3 coding DNA: TGTGCCTGGGTCAGGCCTGGAAACACCATATATTTT. The rearrangement uses TRBV30 and TRBJ1-3, with unresolved D. The CDR3 consists of 12 residues. The V and J ends lost 5 bases and 2 bases respectively, with 7 bases between them. Germline V gene lookup returns CDR1 GTSNPN and CDR2 SVGIG (reference sequence).

As regards this clone: A junction boundary mismatches the germline segment, possibly from a read error. The chain recombines TRBV11-3 with TRBJ2-7; TRBD1 matches 8 bases. Germline CDR1 reads SGHNT; CDR2 reads YENEEA. There are 14 residues in the CDR3. CDR3 residues: CASSPRTGSSEQYF. The DNA of the CDR3 is TGTGCCAGCAGCCCGAGGACAGGGTCCTCCGAGCAGTACTTC.

This rearrangement joins TRBV30 to TRBJ1-6; the match to TRBD1 covers 7 bases. V shed 4 bases, J shed 10 bases, and the junction held 10 bases outside the gene matches. Per germline, CDR1 GTSNPN and CDR2 SVGIG (reference sequence). This CDR3 spans 14 amino acids. The CDR3 region is CAWKYQGVRSPLHF. CDR3 sequence (DNA): TGTGCCTGGAAGTATCAGGGGGTCCGGTCACCCCTCCACTTT.

The rearrangement links TRBV20-1 to TRBJ2-1; possibly TRBD2 for D (6 bases). This CDR3 contains 11 residues. CDR1 DFQATT and CDR2 SNEGSKA come from the germline V gene (reference sequence). V lost 6 bases and J lost 5, with 8 bases in between. In DNA, the CDR3 is TGCAGTGCCCCGGGGGACAATGAGCAGTTCTTC. Its translation: CSAPGDNEQFF.

The chain employs TRBV7-2 and TRBJ2-5; the match to TRBD2 covers 15 bases. Germline trimming cut 8 bases from V and 2 bases from J; bases unmatched to any gene: 3. The CDR3 covers 15 residues. Germline V lookup: CDR1 SGHTA, CDR2 FQGNSA. The DNA of the CDR3 is TGTGCCAGCGGGACTAGCGGGGGGAGGCAAGAGACCCAGTACTTC. As protein: CASGTSGGRQETQYF.

The V call is TRBV25-1, the J call TRBJ2-3; TRBD2 is a possible D gene (6 bases). V dropped 4 bases and J dropped 10 bases, with 15 bases sitting between them. The CDR3 totals 13 residues. Germline CDR1 is MGHDK and CDR2 is SYGVNS. CDR3 bases: TGTGCCAGCAGTGGGGGACTGACGCTACCGCAGTATTTT. Translating gives CASSGGLTLPQYF.

The chain carries TRBV29-1 and TRBJ1-2; D possibly corresponds to TRBD1 (5 bases). Germline-derived CDR1 and CDR2 are SQVTM and ANQGSEA. CDR3 length equals 12 residues. Trimming removed 7 bases at V and 1 base at J, with 10 bases between. The CDR3 DNA reads as TGCAGCGCCGGGGACCTTAACTATGGCTACACCTTC. Protein product: CSAGDLNYGYTF.

This clone came up a few times. This sequence joins TRBV4-1 and TRBJ1-2; D is ambiguous. Germline V gene sequence: CDR1 MGHRA, CDR2 YSYEKL. This CDR3 contains 12 residues. V lost 2 bases, J lost 5 bases, and 6 bases lay in between. The CDR3, as DNA: TGCGCCAGCAGCCAATTGACGTATGGCTACACCTTC. Translated, it gives CASSQLTYGYTF.

This chain connects TRBV30 to TRBJ1-6; no definite D call. Looked up from germline, CDR1 is GTSNPN and CDR2 is SVGIG (reference sequence). Trimming pared 2 bases from V and 10 bases from J, leaving 12 bases between. This CDR3 region has 13 residues. DNA of the CDR3: TGTGCCTGGAGTCTCAACAGTGGATCACCCCTCCACTTT. Its protein product is CAWSLNSGSPLHF.

The chain recombines TRBV30 with TRBJ1-6; D perhaps matches TRBD1 (5 bases). The germline CDR1 and CDR2 sequences are GTSNPN and SVGIG (reference sequence). V lost 2 bases to trimming and J lost 11 bases, with 10 bases between them. The CDR3 has 12 amino acids. In DNA, the CDR3 is TGTGCCTGGAGTCCACAGGAGGCACCCCTCCACTTT. Its protein product is CAWSPQEAPLHF.

The chain has TRBV30 and TRBJ1-5; perhaps TRBD1 as D (6 bases). The CDR3 has 14 residues. The V gene lost 8 bases and the J gene lost 3 bases, with 17 bases spanning the gap. CDR1 GTSNPN and CDR2 SVGIG come from the germline V gene (reference sequence). The CDR3 protein is CAGQRTGSNQPQHF. CDR3 DNA sequence: TGTGCCGGACAGAGGACGGGGTCCAATCAGCCCCAGCATTTT.

This clone was found a few times. This chain uses TRBV20-1 with TRBJ2-3, with D possibly being TRBD1 (6 bases). Germline V gene lookup returns CDR1 DFQATT and CDR2 SNEGSKA (reference sequence). This CDR3 has 11 residues. V gave up 0 bases and J gave up 12 bases, with 10 bases separating them. CDR3 bases: TGCAGTGCTAGAGAAGGACAGTACCAGTATTTT. This encodes CSAREGQYQYF.

This clone was detected only a few times. V is TRBV10-3 and J is TRBJ2-1, with TRBD2 matching 11 bases. CDR3 size: 15 residues. Losses at the gene ends were 6 bases for V and 8 bases for J; bases not matched to a gene: 9. CDR1 and CDR2 from the germline V gene are ENHRY and SYGVKD. CDR3 coding DNA: TGTGCCATCAGGAATCTAGCGGGGGGCGGCGATGAGCAGTTCTTC. Translated: CAIRNLAGGGDEQFF.